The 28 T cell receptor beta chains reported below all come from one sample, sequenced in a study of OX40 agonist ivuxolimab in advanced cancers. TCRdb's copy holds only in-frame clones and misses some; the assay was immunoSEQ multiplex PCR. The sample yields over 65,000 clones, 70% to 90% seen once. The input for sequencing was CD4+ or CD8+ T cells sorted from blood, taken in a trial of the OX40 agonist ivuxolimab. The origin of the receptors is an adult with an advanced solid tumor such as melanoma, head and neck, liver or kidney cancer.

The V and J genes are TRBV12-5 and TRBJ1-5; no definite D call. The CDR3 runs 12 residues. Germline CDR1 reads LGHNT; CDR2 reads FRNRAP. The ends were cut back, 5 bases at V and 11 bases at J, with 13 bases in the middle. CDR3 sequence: CASGTPPSAQHF. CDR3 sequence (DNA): TGTGCTAGTGGTACCCCCCCATCAGCCCAGCATTTT. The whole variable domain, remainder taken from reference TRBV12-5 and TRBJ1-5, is DARVTQTPRHKVTEMGQEVTMRCQPILGHNTVFWYRQTMMQGLELLAYFRNRAPLDDSGMPKDRFSAEMPDATLATLKIQPSEPRDSAVYFCASGTPPSAQHFGDGTRLSIL.

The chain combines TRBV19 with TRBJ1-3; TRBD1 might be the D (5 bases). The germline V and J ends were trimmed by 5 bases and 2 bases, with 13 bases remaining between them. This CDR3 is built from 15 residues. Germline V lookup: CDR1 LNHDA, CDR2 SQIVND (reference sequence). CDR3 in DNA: TGTGCCAGTAGTTTTGCAGGGCCTCCTGGAAACACCATATATTTT. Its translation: CASSFAGPPGNTIYF.

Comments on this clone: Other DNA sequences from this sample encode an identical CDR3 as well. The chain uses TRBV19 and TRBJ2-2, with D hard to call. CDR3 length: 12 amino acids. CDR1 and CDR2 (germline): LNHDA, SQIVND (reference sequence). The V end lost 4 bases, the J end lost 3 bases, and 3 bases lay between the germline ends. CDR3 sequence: CASSTHTGELFF. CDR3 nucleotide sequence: TGTGCCAGTAGTACACACACCGGGGAGCTGTTTTTT.

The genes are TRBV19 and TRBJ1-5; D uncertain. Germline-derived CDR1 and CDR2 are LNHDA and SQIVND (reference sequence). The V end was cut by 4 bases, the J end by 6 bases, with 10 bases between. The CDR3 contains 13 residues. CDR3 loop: CASSTTRGQPQHF. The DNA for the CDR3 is TGTGCCAGTAGTACGACACGCGGTCAGCCCCAGCATTTT.

Here the CDR3 reads CASSVSFQGFGSPETQYF. CDR3 bases: TGTGCCAGCAGCGTCTCTTTCCAGGGTTTCGGCAGTCCGGAGACCCAGTACTTC. This chain connects TRBV9 to TRBJ2-5, with D perhaps matching TRBD1 (5 bases). The CDR3 loop spans 18 amino acids. Trimming removed 2 bases from V and 5 bases from J, with 25 bases in between. The germline V gene has CDR1 SGDLS and CDR2 YYNGEE.

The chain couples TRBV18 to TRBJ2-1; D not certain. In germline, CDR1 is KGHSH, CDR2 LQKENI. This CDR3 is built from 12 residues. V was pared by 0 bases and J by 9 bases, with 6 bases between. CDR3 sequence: CASSPPLGEQFF. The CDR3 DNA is TGTGCCAGCTCACCACCTTTGGGTGAGCAGTTCTTC. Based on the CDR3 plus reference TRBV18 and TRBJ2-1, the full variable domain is NAGVMQNPRHLVRRRGQEARLRCSPMKGHSHVYWYRQLPEEGLKFMVYLQKENIIDESGMPKERFSAEFPKEGPSILRIQQVVRGDSAAYFCASSPPLGEQFFGPGTRLTVL.

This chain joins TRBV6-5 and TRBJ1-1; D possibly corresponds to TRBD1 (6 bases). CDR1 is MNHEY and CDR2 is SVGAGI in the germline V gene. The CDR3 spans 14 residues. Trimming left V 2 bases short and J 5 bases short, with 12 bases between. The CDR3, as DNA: TGTGCCAGCAGTTACGCCCAGGGGTGGACTGAAGCTTTCTTT. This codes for CASSYAQGWTEAFF.

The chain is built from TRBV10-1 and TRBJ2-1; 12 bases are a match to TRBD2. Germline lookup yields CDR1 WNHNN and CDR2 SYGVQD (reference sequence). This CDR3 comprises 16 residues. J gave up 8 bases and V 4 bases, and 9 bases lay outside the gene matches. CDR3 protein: CASSGSTSGRRDEQFF. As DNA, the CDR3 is TGCGCCAGCAGTGGGTCAACTAGCGGGAGGAGGGATGAGCAGTTCTTC.

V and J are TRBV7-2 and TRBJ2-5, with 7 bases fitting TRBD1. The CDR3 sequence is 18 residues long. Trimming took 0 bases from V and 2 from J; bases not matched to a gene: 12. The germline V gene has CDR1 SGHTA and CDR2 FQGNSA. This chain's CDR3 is CASSLAPRTGTVQETQYF. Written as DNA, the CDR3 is TGTGCCAGCAGCTTAGCCCCCCGGACGGGGACAGTACAAGAGACCCAGTACTTC.

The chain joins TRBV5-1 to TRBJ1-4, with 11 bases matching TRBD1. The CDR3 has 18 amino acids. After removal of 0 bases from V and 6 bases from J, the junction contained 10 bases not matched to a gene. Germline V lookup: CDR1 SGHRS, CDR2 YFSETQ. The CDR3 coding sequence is TGCGCCAGCAGCTTGGTTGGGACAGGGGGGCCTCTTTATGAAAAACTGTTTTTT. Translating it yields CASSLVGTGGPLYEKLFF.

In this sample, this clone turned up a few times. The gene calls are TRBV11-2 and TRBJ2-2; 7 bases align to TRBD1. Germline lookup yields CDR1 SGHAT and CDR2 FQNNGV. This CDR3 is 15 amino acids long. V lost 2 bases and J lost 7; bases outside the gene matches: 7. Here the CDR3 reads CASSLMAGGIGELFF. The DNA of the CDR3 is TGTGCCAGCAGCTTAATGGCAGGGGGTATCGGGGAGCTGTTTTTT.

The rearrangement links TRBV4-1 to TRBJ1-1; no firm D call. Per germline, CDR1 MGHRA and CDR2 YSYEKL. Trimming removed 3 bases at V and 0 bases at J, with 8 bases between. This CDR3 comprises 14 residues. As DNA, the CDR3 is TGCGCCAGCAGCCAGCAAAACTTGAACACTGAAGCTTTCTTT. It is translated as CASSQQNLNTEAFF.

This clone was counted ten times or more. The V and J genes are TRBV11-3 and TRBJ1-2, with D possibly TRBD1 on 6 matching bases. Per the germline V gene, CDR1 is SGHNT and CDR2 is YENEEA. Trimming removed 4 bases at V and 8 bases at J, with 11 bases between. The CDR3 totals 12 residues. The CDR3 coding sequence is TGTGCCAGCAGCTCTAGGACAGACGGCTACACCTTC. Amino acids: CASSSRTDGYTF.

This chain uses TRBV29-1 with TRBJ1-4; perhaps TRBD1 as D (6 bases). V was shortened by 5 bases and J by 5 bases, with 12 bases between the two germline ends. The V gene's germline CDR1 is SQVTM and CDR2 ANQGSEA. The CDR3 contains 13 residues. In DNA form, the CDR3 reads TGCAGCGTTAAGAGGGGGGGAAATGAAAAACTGTTTTTT. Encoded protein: CSVKRGGNEKLFF.

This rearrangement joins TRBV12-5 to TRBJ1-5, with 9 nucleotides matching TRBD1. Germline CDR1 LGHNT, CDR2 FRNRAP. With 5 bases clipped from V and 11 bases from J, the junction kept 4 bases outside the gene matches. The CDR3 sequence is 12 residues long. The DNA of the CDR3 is TGTGCTAGTGGTCGGGACAGGGCCGCCCAGCATTTT. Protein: CASGRDRAAQHF.

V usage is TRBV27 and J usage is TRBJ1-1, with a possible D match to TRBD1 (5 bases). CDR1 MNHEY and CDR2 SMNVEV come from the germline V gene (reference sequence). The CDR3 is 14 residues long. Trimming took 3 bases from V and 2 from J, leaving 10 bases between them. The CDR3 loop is CASSLEGLNTEAFF. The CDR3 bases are TGTGCCAGCAGTTTGGAGGGGCTCAACACTGAAGCTTTCTTT.

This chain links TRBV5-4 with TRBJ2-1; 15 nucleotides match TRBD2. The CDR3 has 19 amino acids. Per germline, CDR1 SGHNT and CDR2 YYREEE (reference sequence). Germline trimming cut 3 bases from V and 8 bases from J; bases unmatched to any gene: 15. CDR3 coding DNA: TGTGCCAGCAGCTCACTCCTTAAACGGACTAGCGGGAGGGCCCATGAGCAGTTCTTC. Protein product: CASSSLLKRTSGRAHEQFF.

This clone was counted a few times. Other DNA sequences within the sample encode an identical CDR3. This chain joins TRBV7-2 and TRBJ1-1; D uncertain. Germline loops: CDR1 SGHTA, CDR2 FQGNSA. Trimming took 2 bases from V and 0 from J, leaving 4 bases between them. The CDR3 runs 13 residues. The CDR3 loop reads CASSLSVNTEAFF. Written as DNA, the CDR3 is TGTGCCAGCAGCTTATCTGTGAACACTGAAGCTTTCTTT.

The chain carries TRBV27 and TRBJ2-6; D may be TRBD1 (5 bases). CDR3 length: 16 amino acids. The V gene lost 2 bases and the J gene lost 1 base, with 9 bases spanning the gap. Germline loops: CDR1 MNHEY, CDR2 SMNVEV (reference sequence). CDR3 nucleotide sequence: TGTGCCAGCAGTTTAGCCAGGGCTTCTGGGGCCAACGTCCTGACTTTC. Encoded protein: CASSLARASGANVLTF.

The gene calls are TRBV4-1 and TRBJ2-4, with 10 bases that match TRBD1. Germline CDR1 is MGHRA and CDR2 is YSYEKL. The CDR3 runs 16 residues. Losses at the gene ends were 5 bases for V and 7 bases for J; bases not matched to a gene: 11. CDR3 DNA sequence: TGCGCCAGCAGCGAGGGACAGGGGACGAGGTGGAACATTCAGTACTTC. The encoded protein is CASSEGQGTRWNIQYF.

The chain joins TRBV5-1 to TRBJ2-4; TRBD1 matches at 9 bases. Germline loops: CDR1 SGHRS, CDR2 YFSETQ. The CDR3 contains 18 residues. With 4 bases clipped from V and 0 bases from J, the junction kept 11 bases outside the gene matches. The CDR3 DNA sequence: TGCGCCAGCAGCCCCGACAGGGGGGAGATACTAGCCAAAAACATTCAGTACTTC. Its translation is CASSPDRGEILAKNIQYF.

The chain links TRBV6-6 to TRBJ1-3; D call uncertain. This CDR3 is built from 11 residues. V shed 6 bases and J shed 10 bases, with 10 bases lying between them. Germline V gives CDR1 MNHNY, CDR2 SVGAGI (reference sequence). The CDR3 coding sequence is TGTGCCAGCAGAGGGAGGGTAACCATATATTTT. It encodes CASRGRVTIYF.

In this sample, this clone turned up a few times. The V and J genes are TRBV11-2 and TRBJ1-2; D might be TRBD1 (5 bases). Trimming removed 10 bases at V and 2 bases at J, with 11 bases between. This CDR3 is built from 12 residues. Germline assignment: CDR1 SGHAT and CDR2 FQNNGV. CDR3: CATGHQNYGYTF. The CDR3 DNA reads TGTGCCACCGGACACCAAAACTATGGCTACACCTTC.

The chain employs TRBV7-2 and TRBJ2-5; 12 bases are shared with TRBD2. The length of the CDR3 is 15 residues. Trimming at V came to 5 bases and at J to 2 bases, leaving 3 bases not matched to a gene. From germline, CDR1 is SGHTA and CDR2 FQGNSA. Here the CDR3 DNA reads TGTGCCAGCAGCCGAACTAGCGGGAGGCAAGAGACCCAGTACTTC. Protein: CASSRTSGRQETQYF.

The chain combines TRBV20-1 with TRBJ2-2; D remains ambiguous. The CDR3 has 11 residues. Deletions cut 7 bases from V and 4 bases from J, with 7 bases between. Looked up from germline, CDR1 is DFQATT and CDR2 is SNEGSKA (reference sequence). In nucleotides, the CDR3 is TGCAGTGTTGTCGTCACCGGGGAGCTGTTTTTT. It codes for CSVVVTGELFF.

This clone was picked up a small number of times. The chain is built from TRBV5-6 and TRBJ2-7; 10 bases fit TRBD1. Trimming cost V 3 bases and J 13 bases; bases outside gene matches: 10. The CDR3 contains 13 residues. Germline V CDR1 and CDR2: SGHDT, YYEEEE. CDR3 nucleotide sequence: TGTGCCAGCAGCTCCCGGGACAGGGGACGGCAATACTTC. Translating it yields CASSSRDRGRQYF.

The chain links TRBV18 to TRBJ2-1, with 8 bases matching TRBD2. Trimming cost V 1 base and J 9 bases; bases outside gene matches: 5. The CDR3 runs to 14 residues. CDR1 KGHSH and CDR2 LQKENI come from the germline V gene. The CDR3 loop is CASSPLAGTSEQFF. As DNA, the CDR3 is TGTGCCAGCTCACCACTAGCGGGAACGAGTGAGCAGTTCTTC.

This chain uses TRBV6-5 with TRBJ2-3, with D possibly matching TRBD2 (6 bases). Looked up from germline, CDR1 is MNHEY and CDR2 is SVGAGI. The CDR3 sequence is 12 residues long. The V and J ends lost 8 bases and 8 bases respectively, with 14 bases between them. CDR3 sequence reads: CASRLDSSTQYF. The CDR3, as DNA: TGTGCCAGCCGACTAGATTCAAGTACGCAGTATTTT.